The clone carrying this TCR beta chain was seen many times. Its antigen is currently unknown. This sample is part of a study of molecular identifiers for immune sequencing clone quantification. Whole-study results and caveats: Clones that exceeded 20 RNA copies held over 99% of effector molecules, yet under 1% in naive cells.

TCRdb reprocessed the PCR reads via MiXCR and lists one record per CDR3 protein. The sample has approximately 680,000 distinct CDR3 sequences, 25% seen once. The source is a human donor in good health. Some libraries in this study had Jurkat cell RNA spiked in. The specimen sequenced was naive CD8+ T cells from blood, with Jurkat cell RNA spiked in. Subset denoted: FACS-sorted CD8+CD4-CCR7+CD45RA+ naive T cells.

The CDR3 sequence is CASRGEGITEAFF. CDR3 bases: TGTGCCAGCAGGGGCGAGGGGATCACTGAAGCTTTCTTT. This chain joins TRBV7-2 and TRBJ1-1, with D possibly TRBD1 on 5 matching bases. The CDR3 runs to 13 residues. Germline loops: CDR1 SGHTA, CDR2 FQGNSA. V was clipped by 6 bases and J by 4 bases, with 12 bases between them.